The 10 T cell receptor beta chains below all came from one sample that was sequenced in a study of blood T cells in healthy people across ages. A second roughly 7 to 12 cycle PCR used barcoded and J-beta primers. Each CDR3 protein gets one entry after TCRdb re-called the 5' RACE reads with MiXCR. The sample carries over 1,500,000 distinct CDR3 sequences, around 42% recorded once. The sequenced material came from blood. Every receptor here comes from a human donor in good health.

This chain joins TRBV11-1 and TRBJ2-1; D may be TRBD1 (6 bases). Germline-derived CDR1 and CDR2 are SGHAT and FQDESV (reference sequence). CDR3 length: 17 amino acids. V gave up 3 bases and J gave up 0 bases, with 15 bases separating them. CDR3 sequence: CASSLIPTGYSYNEQFF. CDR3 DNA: TGTGCCAGCAGCTTGATCCCGACAGGCTACTCCTACAATGAGCAGTTCTTC.

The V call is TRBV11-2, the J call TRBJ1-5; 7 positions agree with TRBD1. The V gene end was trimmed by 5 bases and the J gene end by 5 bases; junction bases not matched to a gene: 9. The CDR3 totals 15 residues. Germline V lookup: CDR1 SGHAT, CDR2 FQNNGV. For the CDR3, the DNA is TGTGCCAGCAGCCCAGGGGGGATCGGGCATCAGCCCCAGCATTTT. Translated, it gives CASSPGGIGHQPQHF.

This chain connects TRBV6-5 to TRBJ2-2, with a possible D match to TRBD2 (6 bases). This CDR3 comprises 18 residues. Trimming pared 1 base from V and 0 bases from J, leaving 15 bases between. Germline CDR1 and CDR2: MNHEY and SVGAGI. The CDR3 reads CASSYWPGSGANTGELFF. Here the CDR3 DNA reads TGTGCCAGCAGTTACTGGCCAGGGTCGGGAGCGAACACCGGGGAGCTGTTTTTT.

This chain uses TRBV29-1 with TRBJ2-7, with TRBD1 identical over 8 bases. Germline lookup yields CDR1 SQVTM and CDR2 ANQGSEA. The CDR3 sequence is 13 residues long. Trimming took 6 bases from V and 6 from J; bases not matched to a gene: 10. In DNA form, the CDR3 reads TGCAGCGTGGAGGACAGGGTTAGTTTCGAGCAGTACTTC. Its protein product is CSVEDRVSFEQYF.

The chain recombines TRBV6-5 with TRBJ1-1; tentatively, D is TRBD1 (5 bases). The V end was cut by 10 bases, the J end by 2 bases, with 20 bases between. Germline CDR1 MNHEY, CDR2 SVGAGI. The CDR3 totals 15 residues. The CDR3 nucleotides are TGTGCCACCCAAAACGGGGACCATCAAAACACTGAAGCTTTCTTT. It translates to CATQNGDHQNTEAFF.

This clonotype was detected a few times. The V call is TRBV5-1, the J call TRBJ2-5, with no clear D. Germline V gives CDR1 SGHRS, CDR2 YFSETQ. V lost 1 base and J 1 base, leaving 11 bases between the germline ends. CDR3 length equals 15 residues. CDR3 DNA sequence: TGCGCCAGCAGCTTGTCGGTACAGAGCCAAGAGACCCAGTACTTC. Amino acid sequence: CASSLSVQSQETQYF.

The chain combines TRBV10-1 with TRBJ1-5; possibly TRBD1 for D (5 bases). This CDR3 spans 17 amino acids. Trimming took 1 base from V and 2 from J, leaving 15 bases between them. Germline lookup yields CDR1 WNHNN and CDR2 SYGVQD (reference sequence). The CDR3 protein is CASSEWGGVSGNQPQHF. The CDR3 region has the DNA TGCGCCAGCAGTGAGTGGGGGGGAGTTTCGGGCAATCAGCCCCAGCATTTT.

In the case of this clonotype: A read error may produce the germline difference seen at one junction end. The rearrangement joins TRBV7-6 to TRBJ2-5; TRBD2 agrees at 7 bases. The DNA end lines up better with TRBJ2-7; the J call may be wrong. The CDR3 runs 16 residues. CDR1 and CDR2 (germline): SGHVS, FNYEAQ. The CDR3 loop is CASSPGLVTHSCEQYF. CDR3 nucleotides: TGTGCCAGCAGCCCCGGACTAGTTACCCATTCCTGCGAGCAGTACTTC.

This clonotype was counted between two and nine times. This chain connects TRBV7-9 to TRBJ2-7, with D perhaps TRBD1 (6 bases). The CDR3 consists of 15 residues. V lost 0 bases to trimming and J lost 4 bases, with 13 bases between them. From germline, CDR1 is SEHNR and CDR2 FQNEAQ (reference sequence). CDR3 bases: TGTGCCAGCAGCTTAGCACAGGGATCTCTATACGAGCAGTACTTC. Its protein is CASSLAQGSLYEQYF.

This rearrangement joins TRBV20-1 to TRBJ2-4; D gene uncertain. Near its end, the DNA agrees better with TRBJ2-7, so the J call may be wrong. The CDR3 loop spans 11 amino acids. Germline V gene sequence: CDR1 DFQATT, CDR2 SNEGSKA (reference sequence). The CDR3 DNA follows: TGCAGTGCAGCCCACAGCTACGAGCAGTACTTC. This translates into CSAAHSYEQYF.